Sequencing of this T cell receptor (beta chain) was carried out in a study of CD8+ T cells in alopecia areata. Whole-study context: The drug, tofacitinib, lasted 6 to 18 months, followed by 6 months off drug. Severity scoring for treated patients was based on the percentage of affected scalp area.

CDR3 length equals 13 residues. V lost 1 base and J lost 6, with 9 bases in between. The germline gives CDR1 GTSNPN, CDR2 SVGIG (reference sequence). Findings and limits, study-wide: While tofacitinib was given, many expanded lesional clones persisted in scalp and blood.

Extracted RNA was reverse transcribed into cDNA, the sequencing template. Clones were sequenced by immunoSEQ multiplex PCR, and TCRdb holds only the in-frame ones, with some missing. The table lists about 210,000 clones, 64% of them singletons. Treatment of the sample: oral pan-JAK inhibitor, 5-10 mg twice daily. The study team obtained lesional scalp punch biopsies and peripheral blood from alopecia areata patients. Remarks on this clone: Its antigen is as yet unknown.

This chain connects TRBV30 to TRBJ2-2; TRBD2 is a possible D gene (7 bases). This receptor was taken from a human donor with alopecia areata. Sequences were derived from CD4+ T cells sorted from blood, sampled at week 4, from a patient treated with tofacitinib. CDR3 amino acids: CAWSDGGPGELFF. DNA for the CDR3: TGTGCCTGGAGTGACGGGGGGCCCGGGGAGCTGTTTTTT.